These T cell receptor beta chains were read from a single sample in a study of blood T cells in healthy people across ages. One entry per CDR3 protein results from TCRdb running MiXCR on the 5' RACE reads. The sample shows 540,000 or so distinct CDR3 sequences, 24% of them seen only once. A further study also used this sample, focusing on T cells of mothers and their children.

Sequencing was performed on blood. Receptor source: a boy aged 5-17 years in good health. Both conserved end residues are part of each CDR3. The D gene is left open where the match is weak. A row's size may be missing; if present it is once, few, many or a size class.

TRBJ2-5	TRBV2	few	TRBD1	CASIPGQQETQYF	TGTGCCAGCATCCCGGGACAGCAAGAGACCCAGTACTTC
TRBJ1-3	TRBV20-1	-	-	CSAVLPAGNTIYF	TGCAGTGCCGTTCTGCCAGCTGGAAACACCATATATTTT
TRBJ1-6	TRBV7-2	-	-	CASSFRSGSPLHF	TGTGCCAGCAGCTTCCGGAGTGGGTCACCCCTCCACTTT
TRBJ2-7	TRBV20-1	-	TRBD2	CSADLRDYSYEQYF	TGCAGTGCTGACCTCCGGGACTACTCCTACGAGCAGTACTTC
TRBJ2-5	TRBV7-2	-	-	CASSRSFRGETQYF	TGTGCCAGCAGCCGATCTTTTCGTGGAGAGACCCAGTACTTC
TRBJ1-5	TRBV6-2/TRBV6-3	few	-	CASRHSNQPQHF	TGTGCCAGCCGACACTCCAATCAGCCCCAGCATTTT
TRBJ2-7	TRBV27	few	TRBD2	CASSRTSGGANEQYF	TGTGCCAGCAGTCGGACTAGCGGGGGGGCTAACGAGCAGTACTTC
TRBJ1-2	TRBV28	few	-	CASSTGGDSIVAFF	TGTGCCAGCAGTACCGGCGGGGACTCCATAGTCGCTTTCTTC
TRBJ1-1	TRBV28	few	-	CASRNLWPAEAFF	TGTGCCAGCAGGAACCTATGGCCAGCTGAAGCTTTCTTT
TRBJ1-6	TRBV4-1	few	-	CASSPSGVGGNSPLHF	TGCGCCAGCAGCCCATCCGGGGTCGGAGGGAATTCACCCCTCCACTTT
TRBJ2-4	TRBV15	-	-	CATSKAQNIQYF	TGTGCCACCAGCAAAGCTCAAAACATTCAGTACTTC
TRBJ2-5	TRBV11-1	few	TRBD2	CASSSGLADQETQYF	TGTGCCAGCAGCTCAGGACTAGCGGACCAAGAGACCCAGTACTTC